This TCR beta chain was captured by sequencing in a study of a mutant IDH1 vaccine in newly diagnosed glioma. Study details: Week 35 brought visit V12, which was followed by visit V13 at week 47. General study findings and limits: Among all patients, vaccine-induced immune responses occurred in approximately 93%.

For this clone: The antigen remains unidentified.

Germline V gives CDR1 MGHRA, CDR2 YSYEKL. V lost 0 bases and J lost 7, with 12 bases in between. The CDR3 is 14 amino acids. Using immunoSEQ multiplex PCR, the repertoire was profiled, and TCRdb retains in-frame clones only, with some absent. The sample contains tens of thousands of clones, 80% to 90% of which appear only once. As to time point: week 35, safety follow-up. Each dose delivered 300 ug of mutant IDH1 20-mer peptide subcutaneously with imiquimod. Patients underwent eight vaccinations, which took place in weeks 1, 3, 5, 7, 11, 15, 19 and 23. There were new WHO grade 3 or 4 astrocytomas in the donors, and these were IDH1-mutant and ATRX-lost.

This chain uses TRBV4-1 with TRBJ2-5; D tentatively fits TRBD1 or TRBD2 (5 bases each). This clonotype was sampled from a man aged 35-49 years with glioma. This material consisted of PBMCs, taken from a glioma patient whose treatment included an IDH1 peptide vaccine. CDR3 sequence (DNA): TGCGCCAGCAGCCAAGATTGGGGCGCGGGGACCCAGTACTTC. Translation: CASSQDWGAGTQYF.